Following are 19 T cell receptor beta chains from one sample sequenced in a study of lymphopenia after photon versus proton radiotherapy. Repertoires were generated with immunoSEQ multiplex PCR, while TCRdb's copy carries only in-frame clones and drops some. The sample contains approximately 160,000 clones, less than 90% of which appear only once. Sequencing used peripheral blood, obtained from a patient treated with photon-based radiotherapy. Receptor source: a man aged 45-65 years with gastric cancer.

The chain uses TRBV19 and TRBJ2-5; possible D gene TRBD1, 6 bases. This CDR3 has 13 residues. CDR1 LNHDA and CDR2 SQIVND come from the germline V gene (reference sequence). V was cut by 5 bases and J by 2 bases, with 9 bases left in between. The CDR3 sequence: CASSRQGQETQYF. The CDR3 nucleotides are TGTGCCAGTAGTCGGCAGGGGCAAGAGACCCAGTACTTC.

This clone was observed a handful of times. The chain links TRBV9 to TRBJ2-1; TRBD1 matches at 7 bases. Germline CDR1 and CDR2: SGDLS and YYNGEE. With 2 bases clipped from V and 5 bases from J, the junction kept 7 bases outside the gene matches. The CDR3 totals 15 residues. The CDR3 protein is CASSVTGSGHNEQFF. The CDR3 nucleotides read TGTGCCAGCAGCGTGACAGGGTCAGGTCACAATGAGCAGTTCTTC.

The gene calls are TRBV2 and TRBJ2-7; the match to TRBD1 covers 8 bases. The germline V gene encodes CDR1 SNHLY and CDR2 FYNNEI. The CDR3 is 12 residues long. Losses at the gene ends were 8 bases for V and 3 bases for J; bases not matched to a gene: 3. The CDR3 sequence: CASGTGLYEQYF. DNA for the CDR3: TGTGCCAGCGGGACAGGCCTCTACGAGCAGTACTTC. Full variable domain (outside the CDR3, taken from reference TRBV2 and TRBJ2-7): EPEVTQTPSHQVTQMGQEVILRCVPISNHLYFYWYRQILGQKVEFLVSFYNNEISEKSEIFDDQFSVERPDGSNFTLKIRSTKLEDSAMYFCASGTGLYEQYFGPGTRLTVT.

V is TRBV19 and J is TRBJ1-1, with 10 bases aligning to TRBD1. Germline loops: CDR1 LNHDA, CDR2 SQIVND (reference sequence). This CDR3 is 13 amino acids long. With V trimmed by 3 bases and J by 5 bases, 0 bases remained unmatched. CDR3 loop: CASSMDRGTEAFF. Here the CDR3 DNA reads TGTGCCAGTAGTATGGACAGGGGGACTGAAGCTTTCTTT.

This rearrangement joins TRBV6-1 to TRBJ2-3; TRBD2 is a possible D gene (5 bases). Trimming shortened V by 1 base and J by 4 bases, and 12 bases separated the two germline ends. Germline loops: CDR1 MNHNS, CDR2 SASEGT. This CDR3 comprises 15 residues. The CDR3 DNA follows: TGTGCCAGCAGTGAAGGGGAGTATCAGCCAGATACGCAGTATTTT. This encodes CASSEGEYQPDTQYF.

Concerning this clone itself: The junction does not match germline at one end; this may be a read error. The chain couples TRBV29-1 to TRBJ2-1; 10 bases align to TRBD2. The germline V gene has CDR1 SQVTM and CDR2 ANQGSEA. The CDR3 contains 14 residues. The DNA for the CDR3 is TGCAGCGTGGAAGCGGGAGGGCGAGGGGATGAGCAGTTCTTC. Protein sequence: CSVEAGGRGDEQFF.

This sequence joins TRBV27 and TRBJ1-1; D perhaps matches TRBD1 (5 bases). V shed 0 bases and J shed 3 bases, with 11 bases lying between them. There are 15 residues in the CDR3. Germline lookup yields CDR1 MNHEY and CDR2 SMNVEV (reference sequence). This CDR3 is CASSLSNRPDTEAFF. The CDR3 nucleotides read TGTGCCAGCAGTTTATCGAACAGGCCGGACACTGAAGCTTTCTTT.

This clone has just one count. The chain carries TRBV27 and TRBJ2-7; 11 bases are a match to TRBD2. The V segment lost 0 bases and the J segment 0 bases; nucleotides outside the gene matches: 1. The CDR3 length is 16 residues. Germline V gene sequence: CDR1 MNHEY, CDR2 SMNVEV (reference sequence). CDR3 region: CASSLSLAGGSYEQYF. For the CDR3, the DNA is TGTGCCAGCAGTTTATCGCTAGCGGGAGGCTCCTACGAGCAGTACTTC.

The rearrangement links TRBV4-2 to TRBJ2-1, with TRBD1 identical over 9 bases. Germline V CDR1 and CDR2: LGHNA, YNFKEQ. The CDR3 is 15 amino acids. V trimming: 8 bases; J trimming: 6 bases; junction bases outside the gene matches: 11. The CDR3 protein is CASGNRDRDFNEQFF. The CDR3, as DNA: TGTGCCAGCGGTAACCGGGACAGGGATTTCAATGAGCAGTTCTTC.

V usage is TRBV5-1 and J usage is TRBJ1-2; 8 bases are a match to TRBD1. The germline V gene has CDR1 SGHRS and CDR2 YFSETQ. CDR3 size: 14 residues. Trimming removed 4 bases from V and 4 bases from J; junction bases left unmatched: 6. CDR3 amino acids: CASSLEDRAYGYTF. For the CDR3, the DNA is TGCGCCAGCAGCCTGGAGGACAGGGCCTATGGCTACACCTTC.

The CDR3 loop reads CASMTGLNTEAFF. CDR3 bases: TGTGCCAGCATGACAGGGTTGAACACTGAAGCTTTCTTT. The V and J genes are TRBV27 and TRBJ1-1; 7 bases are shared with TRBD1. V lost 7 bases to trimming and J lost 0 bases; unmatched junction nucleotides: 2. Germline values: CDR1 MNHEY, CDR2 SMNVEV (reference sequence). The CDR3 has 13 residues.

A single count supports this clone. CDR3 residues: CASSPSTKAGGTDTQYF. The CDR3 bases are TGTGCCAGCAGCCCCTCGACAAAGGCGGGAGGCACAGATACGCAGTATTTT. The chain links TRBV4-2 to TRBJ2-3, with TRBD2 identical over 7 bases. The CDR3 has 17 amino acids. The V gene's germline CDR1 is LGHNA and CDR2 YNFKEQ. Germline trimming cut 4 bases from V and 1 base from J; bases unmatched to any gene: 11.

The rearrangement uses TRBV6-1 and TRBJ1-2; 11 bases fit TRBD1. Looked up from germline, CDR1 is MNHNS and CDR2 is SASEGT. This CDR3 has 16 residues. J gave up 4 bases and V 4 bases, and 8 bases lay outside the gene matches. CDR3 in DNA: TGTGCCAGCAGTGCAAATCCGGGACAGGGGGGCTATGGCTACACCTTC. Translated, it gives CASSANPGQGGYGYTF.

The chain combines TRBV2 with TRBJ1-1; TRBD1 matches at 7 bases. The CDR3 loop spans 13 amino acids. V dropped 3 bases and J dropped 4; count of bases not matched to a gene: 2. Germline assignment: CDR1 SNHLY and CDR2 FYNNEI. For the CDR3, the DNA is TGTGCCAGCAGTGACAGGGGGATCACTGAAGCTTTCTTT. This translates into CASSDRGITEAFF.

V is TRBV6-1 and J is TRBJ2-1, with unresolved D. V was clipped by 4 bases and J by 7 bases, with 5 bases between them. There are 11 residues in the CDR3. Germline V CDR1 and CDR2: MNHNS, SASEGT. CDR3 sequence (DNA): TGTGCCAGCAGTGGTCCTAATGAGCAGTTCTTC. Translation gives CASSGPNEQFF.

The chain has TRBV4-2 and TRBJ1-1, with D unresolved. The germline V gene encodes CDR1 LGHNA and CDR2 YNFKEQ. The CDR3 has 13 amino acids. The V and J ends lost 2 bases and 1 base respectively, with 5 bases between them. The CDR3 DNA follows: TGTGCCAGCAGCCAACGGGAGAACACTGAAGCTTTCTTT. This encodes CASSQRENTEAFF.

The CDR3 loop is CASTPLSPRSPRETQYF. The CDR3 nucleotides read TGTGCCAGCACCCCCCTATCCCCCAGGTCACCAAGAGAGACCCAGTACTTC. This chain uses TRBV7-6 with TRBJ2-5; D not resolved. This CDR3 comprises 17 residues. Between the trimmed V and J ends, which lost 7 bases and 4 bases, there was a span of 25 bases. CDR1 is SGHVS, CDR2 FNYEAQ, per germline.

The gene calls are TRBV20-1 and TRBJ1-3; D gene unclear. Germline assignment: CDR1 DFQATT and CDR2 SNEGSKA (reference sequence). V gave up 3 bases and J gave up 7 bases, with 7 bases separating them. This CDR3 is built from 11 residues. The CDR3 DNA reads as TGCAGTGCTAGTTGGGGTAACACCATATATTTT. This gives the protein CSASWGNTIYF.

The genes are TRBV2 and TRBJ2-1; possible D gene TRBD1, 5 bases. Trimming removed 6 bases from V and 9 bases from J, with 12 bases in between. Germline-derived CDR1 and CDR2 are SNHLY and FYNNEI. The CDR3 sequence is 12 residues long. CDR3 protein: CASSSPRGEQFF. DNA for the CDR3: TGTGCCAGCAGCAGCCCTAGGGGTGAGCAGTTCTTC.